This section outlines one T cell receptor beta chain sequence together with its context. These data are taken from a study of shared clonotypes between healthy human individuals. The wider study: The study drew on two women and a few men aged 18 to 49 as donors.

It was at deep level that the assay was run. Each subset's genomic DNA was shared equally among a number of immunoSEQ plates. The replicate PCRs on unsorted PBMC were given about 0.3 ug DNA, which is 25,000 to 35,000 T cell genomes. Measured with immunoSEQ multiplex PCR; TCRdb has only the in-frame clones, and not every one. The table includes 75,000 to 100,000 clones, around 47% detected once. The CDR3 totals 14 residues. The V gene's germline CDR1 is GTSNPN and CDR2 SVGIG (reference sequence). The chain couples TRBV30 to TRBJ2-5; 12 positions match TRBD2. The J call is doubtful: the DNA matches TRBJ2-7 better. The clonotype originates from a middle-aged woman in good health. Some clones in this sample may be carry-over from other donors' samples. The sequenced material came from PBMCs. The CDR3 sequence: CAWTALAGGYEQYF. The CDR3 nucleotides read TGTGCCTGGACTGCACTAGCGGGAGGCTACGAGCAGTACTTC.